These T cell receptor beta chains were read from a single sample in a study of shared clonotypes between healthy human individuals. Assay: immunoSEQ multiplex PCR; the TCRdb copy retains only in-frame clones and omits some. The repertoire holds roughly 2.1 million clones, with about 93% as singletons. Material for sequencing was naive CD8+ T cells from PBMCs. These receptors were taken from a young man in good health. Some clones in this sample may be carry-over from other donors' samples. Each CDR3 is given with its conserved first and last residue. The D gene is left open where the match is weak. Clone size appears in some rows only: once, few, many, or a class for an expanded clone.

V,size,J,D,CDR3,DNA
TRBV28,-,TRBJ1-5,TRBD1,CASGQGFWNQPQHF,TGTGCCAGCGGACAGGGTTTCTGGAATCAGCCCCAGCATTTT
TRBV9,-,TRBJ1-2,-,CASSVELDYGYTF,TGTGCCAGCAGCGTAGAGCTGGACTATGGCTACACCTTC
TRBV7-3,once,TRBJ2-3,TRBD2,CASSLIAGVSDTQYF,TGTGCCAGCAGCTTAATTGCGGGAGTATCAGATACGCAGTATTTT
TRBV7-9,-,TRBJ2-7,-,CASSLDRNYEQYF,TGTGCCAGCAGCTTGGACAGAAACTACGAGCAGTACTTC
TRBV13,-,TRBJ1-5,-,CASSLGRAANQPQHF,TGTGCCAGCAGCTTGGGCAGGGCGGCAAATCAGCCCCAGCATTTT
TRBV27,once,TRBJ2-3,-,CASSPSRQGTQYF,TGTGCCAGCAGCCCGTCTCGTCAGGGTACGCAGTATTTT
TRBV27,-,TRBJ2-7,-,CASSLHRFSYEQYF,TGTGCCAGCAGTTTACACAGGTTCTCCTACGAGCAGTACTTC
TRBV29-1,-,TRBJ1-5,-,CSVQNWEGMGNQPQHF,TGCAGCGTTCAAAATTGGGAGGGAATGGGCAATCAGCCCCAGCATTTT
TRBV5-6,-,TRBJ2-7,-,CASSLAGRGYEQYF,TGTGCCAGCAGCTTGGCGGGCAGGGGATACGAGCAGTACTTC
TRBV7-2,-,TRBJ2-1,-,CASSSHGWGSSYNEQFF,TGTGCCAGCAGCTCCCACGGGTGGGGTAGCTCCTACAATGAGCAGTTCTTC
TRBV5-6,-,TRBJ1-4,-,CASSGVHLELFF,TGTGCCAGCAGCGGGGTACACCTTGAACTGTTTTTT
TRBV28,-,TRBJ1-5,TRBD1,CASSLLRDRGQPQHF,TGTGCCAGCAGTTTATTGCGGGACAGGGGGCAGCCCCAGCATTTT
TRBV7-9,-,TRBJ1-1,-,CASSSGPQGYNTEAFF,TGTGCCAGCAGCTCCGGACCACAAGGCTATAACACTGAAGCTTTCTTT
TRBV5-1,-,TRBJ1-1,-,CASSSDLNTEAFF,TGCGCCAGCAGCTCCGACTTGAACACTGAAGCTTTCTTT
TRBV19,-,TRBJ2-1,TRBD2,CASSSGLAGVGEQFF,TGTGCCAGTAGTAGCGGACTAGCGGGAGTGGGTGAGCAGTTCTTC
TRBV28,-,TRBJ2-7,-,CATQFPTFHEQYF,TGTGCCACCCAGTTTCCCACTTTCCACGAGCAGTACTTC
TRBV7-2,-,TRBJ2-1,TRBD2,CASSLRREENEQFF,TGTGCCAGCAGCTTGCGGCGGGAGGAAAATGAGCAGTTCTTC
TRBV2,-,TRBJ2-1,-,CASSDRGGSSYNEQFF,TGTGCCAGCAGTGATAGGGGTGGGAGCTCCTACAATGAGCAGTTCTTC
TRBV18,-,TRBJ2-1,-,CASSPPGGLEGEQFF,TGTGCCAGCTCACCACCCGGGGGACTGGAGGGTGAGCAGTTCTTC
TRBV7-9,-,TRBJ2-7,TRBD2,CATGGEQYF,TGTGCCACGGGGGGCGAGCAGTACTTC
TRBV10-2,-,TRBJ1-2,TRBD1,CASSGPRTGNYGYTF,TGCGCCAGCAGTGGGCCCCGGACAGGCAACTATGGCTACACCTTC
TRBV19,-,TRBJ2-2,TRBD1,CASSGDRGHTGELFF,TGTGCCAGTAGTGGGGACAGGGGGCACACCGGGGAGCTGTTTTTT
TRBV2,-,TRBJ2-7,-,CASTKGNTGWEEQYF,TGTGCCAGCACAAAGGGGAATACAGGGTGGGAAGAGCAGTACTTC
TRBV27,-,TRBJ2-3,-,CASSPLGDTQYF,TGTGCCAGCAGTCCCCTTGGAGATACGCAGTATTTT
TRBV28,-,TRBJ2-4,-,CASRPGQTLAKNIQYF,TGTGCCAGCAGGCCCGGACAGACTCTAGCCAAAAACATTCAGTACTTC
TRBV30,few,TRBJ1-1,-,CACQYNMNTEAFF,TGTGCCTGCCAATACAACATGAACACTGAAGCTTTCTTT
TRBV5-6,-,TRBJ1-1,-,CASHPGVTNTEAFF,TGTGCCAGCCACCCTGGGGTCACCAACACTGAAGCTTTCTTT
TRBV9,once,TRBJ2-1,-,CASSGQSSYNEQFF,TGTGCCAGCAGCGGCCAGAGCTCCTACAATGAGCAGTTCTTC
TRBV5-4,-,TRBJ2-1,TRBD2,CASISGGNEQFF,TGTGCCAGCATTAGCGGGGGGAATGAGCAGTTCTTC
TRBV13,-,TRBJ2-7,-,CASSLEGGGGPTYEQYF,TGTGCCAGCAGCTTAGAAGGTGGGGGCGGGCCGACCTACGAGCAGTACTTC
TRBV19,-,TRBJ1-1,TRBD1,CASSIWTGGRDTEAFF,TGTGCCAGTAGTATCTGGACAGGCGGAAGGGACACTGAAGCTTTCTTT
TRBV9,-,TRBJ1-2,-,CASSARDTHGYTF,TGTGCCAGCAGCGCCCGGGACACCCATGGCTACACCTTC
TRBV9,-,TRBJ2-2,TRBD2,CASSATSGRAVELFF,TGTGCCAGCAGCGCGACTAGCGGGAGGGCCGTGGAGCTGTTTTTT
TRBV7-9,-,TRBJ2-1,TRBD2,CASSLPHAVAGDSEQFF,TGTGCCAGCAGCCTACCCCACGCGGTAGCGGGAGACTCTGAGCAGTTCTTC
TRBV27,-,TRBJ2-3,-,CASSSSGLRGTDTQYF,TGTGCCAGCAGTTCCAGTGGATTGAGGGGCACAGATACGCAGTATTTT
TRBV5-1,-,TRBJ2-1,TRBD2,CASSPRTSGYNEQFF,TGCGCCAGCAGCCCGAGGACTAGCGGCTACAATGAGCAGTTCTTC
TRBV6-5,-,TRBJ1-1,TRBD1,CASSYSRQGAGTEAFF,TGTGCCAGCAGTTACTCGAGGCAGGGGGCGGGTACTGAAGCTTTCTTT
TRBV28,-,TRBJ2-6,-,CASSFDGANVLTF,TGTGCCAGCAGTTTCGATGGGGCCAACGTCCTGACTTTC
TRBV27,-,TRBJ1-2,-,CASSLQGPVLTF,TGTGCCAGCAGTTTACAAGGACCCGTGCTGACCTTC